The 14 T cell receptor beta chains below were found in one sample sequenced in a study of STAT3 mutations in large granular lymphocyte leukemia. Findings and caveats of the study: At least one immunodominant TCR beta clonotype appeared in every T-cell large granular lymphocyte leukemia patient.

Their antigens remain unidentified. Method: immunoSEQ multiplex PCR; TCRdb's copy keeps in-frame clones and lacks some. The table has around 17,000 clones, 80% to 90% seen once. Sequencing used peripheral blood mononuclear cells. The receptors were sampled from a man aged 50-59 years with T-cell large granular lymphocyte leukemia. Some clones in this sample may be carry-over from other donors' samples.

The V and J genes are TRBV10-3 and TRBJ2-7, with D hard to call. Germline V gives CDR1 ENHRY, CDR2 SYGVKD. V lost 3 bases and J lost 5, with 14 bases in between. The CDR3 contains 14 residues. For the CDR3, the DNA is TGTGCCATCAGTGATTCTTATATAACCAACGAGCAGTACTTC. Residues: CAISDSYITNEQYF.

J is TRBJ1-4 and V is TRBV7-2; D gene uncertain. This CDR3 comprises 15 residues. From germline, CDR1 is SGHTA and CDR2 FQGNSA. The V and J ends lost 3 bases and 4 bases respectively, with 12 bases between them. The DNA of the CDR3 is TGTGCCAGCAGCTTCAGGAACGCTTATAATGAAAAACTGTTTTTT. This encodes CASSFRNAYNEKLFF.

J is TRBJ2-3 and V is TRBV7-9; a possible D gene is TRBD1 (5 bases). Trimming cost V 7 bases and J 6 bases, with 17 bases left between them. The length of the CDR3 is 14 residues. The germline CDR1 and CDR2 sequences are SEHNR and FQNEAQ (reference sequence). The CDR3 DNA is TGTGCCAGCACCCACACAGGTTTATTCGATACGCAGTATTTT. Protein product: CASTHTGLFDTQYF.

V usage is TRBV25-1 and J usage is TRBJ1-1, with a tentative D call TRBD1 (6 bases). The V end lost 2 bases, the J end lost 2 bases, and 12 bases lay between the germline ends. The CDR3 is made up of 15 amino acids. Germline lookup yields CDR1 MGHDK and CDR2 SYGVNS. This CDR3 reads CASSEQQGGNTEAFF. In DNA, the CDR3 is TGTGCCAGCAGTGAACAACAGGGAGGAAACACTGAAGCTTTCTTT.

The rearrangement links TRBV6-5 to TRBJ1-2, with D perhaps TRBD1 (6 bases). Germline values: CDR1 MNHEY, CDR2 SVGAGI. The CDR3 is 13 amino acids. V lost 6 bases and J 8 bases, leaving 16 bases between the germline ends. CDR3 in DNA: TGTGCCAGCAGGGAACAGGGCCCAGGAGGCTACACCTTC. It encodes CASREQGPGGYTF.

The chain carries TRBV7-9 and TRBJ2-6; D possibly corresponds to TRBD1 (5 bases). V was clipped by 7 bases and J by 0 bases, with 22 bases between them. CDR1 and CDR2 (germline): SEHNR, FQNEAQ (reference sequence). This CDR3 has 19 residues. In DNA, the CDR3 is TGTGCCAGCACAATGTACGGCGCCAGGGTGCGCTCTGGGGCCAACGTCCTGACTTTC. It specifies CASTMYGARVRSGANVLTF.

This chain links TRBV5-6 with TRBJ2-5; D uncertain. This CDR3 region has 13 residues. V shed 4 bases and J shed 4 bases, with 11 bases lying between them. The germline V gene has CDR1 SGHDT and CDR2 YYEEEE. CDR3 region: CASSTRSGETQYF. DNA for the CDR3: TGTGCCAGCAGCACCCGGTCAGGAGAGACCCAGTACTTC.

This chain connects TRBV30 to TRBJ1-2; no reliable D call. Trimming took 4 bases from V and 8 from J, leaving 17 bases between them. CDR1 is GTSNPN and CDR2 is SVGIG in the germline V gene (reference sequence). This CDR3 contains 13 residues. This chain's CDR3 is CAWTTNVIGGYTF. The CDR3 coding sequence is TGTGCCTGGACAACCAACGTTATAGGGGGCTACACCTTC.

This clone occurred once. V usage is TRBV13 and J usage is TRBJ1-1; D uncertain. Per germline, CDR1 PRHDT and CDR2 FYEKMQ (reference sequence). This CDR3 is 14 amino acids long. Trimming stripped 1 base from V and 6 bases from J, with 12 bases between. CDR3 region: CASSLEGGRAEAFF. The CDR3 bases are TGTGCCAGCAGCTTAGAGGGAGGGAGGGCTGAAGCTTTCTTT.

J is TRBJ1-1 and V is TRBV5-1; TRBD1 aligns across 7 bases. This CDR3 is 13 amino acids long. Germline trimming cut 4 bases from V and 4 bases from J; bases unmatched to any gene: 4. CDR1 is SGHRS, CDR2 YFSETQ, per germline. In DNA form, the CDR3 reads TGCGCCAGCAGCCAAGGACAGGTCACTGAAGCTTTCTTT. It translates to CASSQGQVTEAFF.

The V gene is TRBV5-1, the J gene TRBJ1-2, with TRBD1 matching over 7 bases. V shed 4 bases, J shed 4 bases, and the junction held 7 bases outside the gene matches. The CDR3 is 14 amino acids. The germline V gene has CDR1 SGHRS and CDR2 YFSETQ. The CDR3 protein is CASSPTGESYGYTF. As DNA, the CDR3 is TGCGCCAGCAGCCCAACAGGGGAAAGCTATGGCTACACCTTC.

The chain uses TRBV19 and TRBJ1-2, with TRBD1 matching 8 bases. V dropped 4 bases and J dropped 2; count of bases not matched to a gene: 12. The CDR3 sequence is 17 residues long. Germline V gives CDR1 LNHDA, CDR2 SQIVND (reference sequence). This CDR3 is CASSSTQTGEWNYGYTF. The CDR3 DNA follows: TGTGCCAGTAGTAGTACCCAGACAGGGGAATGGAACTATGGCTACACCTTC. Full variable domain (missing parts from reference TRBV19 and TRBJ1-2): DGGITQSPKYLFRKEGQNVTLSCEQNLNHDAMYWYRQDPGQGLRLIYYSQIVNDFQKGDIAEGYSVSREKKESFPLTVTSAQKNPTAFYLCASSSTQTGEWNYGYTFGSGTRLTVV.

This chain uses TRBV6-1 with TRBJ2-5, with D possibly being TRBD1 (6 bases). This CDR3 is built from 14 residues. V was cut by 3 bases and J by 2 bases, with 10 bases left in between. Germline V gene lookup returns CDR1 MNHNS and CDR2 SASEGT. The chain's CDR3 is CASSETGGQETQYF. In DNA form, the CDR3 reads TGTGCCAGCAGTGAGACAGGCGGACAAGAGACCCAGTACTTC.

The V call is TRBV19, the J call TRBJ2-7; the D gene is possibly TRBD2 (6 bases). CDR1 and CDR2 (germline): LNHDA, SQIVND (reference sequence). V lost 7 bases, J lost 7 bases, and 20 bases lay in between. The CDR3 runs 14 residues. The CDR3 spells CASNSRGSLPEQYF. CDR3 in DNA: TGTGCCAGTAATTCTCGGGGGTCCCTCCCGGAGCAGTACTTC.